The rows below give T cell receptor beta chains drawn from one sample of a study of T cells expressing NK-cell markers. One entry per CDR3 protein, without DNA, is what TCRdb gives after re-calling the 5' RACE reads. Its table lists about 260,000 distinct CDR3 sequences. The source material was blood T cells: a sorted CD56 or NKG2C T cell subset, CD4+ or CD8+ T cells, or bulk PBMC T cells (not recorded which). Receptor source: a woman aged 18-69 years in good health. The CDR3 runs from the conserved cysteine through the conserved F or W. Each record gives: J gene, V gene, CDR3 protein.

>TRBJ2-1|TRBV9
CASSKEGTGLFF
>TRBJ2-3|TRBV20-1
CSADDRGGRDTQYF
>TRBJ1-4|TRBV20-1
CSARQGSGEKLFF
>TRBJ2-1|TRBV29-1
CSARTVQKNNEQFF
>TRBJ2-3|TRBV28
CASSGDRGRTDTQYF
>TRBJ1-2|TRBV3-1
CASSQDVGGYGYTF
>TRBJ1-2|TRBV18
CASSPAGQSVGYTF
>TRBJ2-1|TRBV29-1
CSVSSGVRDEQFF
>TRBJ2-3|TRBV20-1
CSAQFDADTQHF
>TRBJ2-3|TRBV29-1
CSVEVPPDTQYF
>TRBJ2-1|TRBV5-3
CARSRRGPDNEQFF
>TRBJ2-7|TRBV29-1
CSVKGDHEQYF
>TRBJ1-1|TRBV25-1
CASRQGKGTEAFF
>TRBJ2-7|TRBV21-1
CASSSLSEQYF
>TRBJ2-1|TRBV19
CASSIQAGGFNEQFF
>TRBJ2-5|TRBV6-2/TRBV6-3
CASSYYLARKTQYF
>TRBJ2-2|TRBV5-1
CASSPGTAVQHGELFF
>TRBJ1-5|TRBV12-3/TRBV12-4
CASSTRQGEPQHF